This entry lists 29 T cell receptor beta chains sequenced from one sample in a study of T-cell reconstitution after alpha-beta-depleted transplantation in children. Molecular barcoding with unique molecular identifiers was used for the TCRbeta library. Using its own MiXCR run on the PCR reads, TCRdb lists one record per CDR3 protein. The profile covers tens of thousands of distinct CDR3 sequences, with about 9% appearing a single time and 25% to 30% taken by the ten largest. Sequences were derived from PBMCs, mostly from graft donor cells, sampled 60 days after TCRalphabeta/CD19-depleted stem cell transplant. The origin of the receptors is a male patient aged 2 to 9 who had a stem cell transplant for chronic granulomatous disease, so the T cells may come from the graft donor.

The genes are TRBV6-1 and TRBJ1-3, with 7 nucleotides matching TRBD1. Germline assignment: CDR1 MNHNS and CDR2 SASEGT. Trimming at V came to 8 bases and at J to 5 bases, leaving 6 bases not matched to a gene. This CDR3 region has 13 residues. CDR3 region: CASASGQRNTIYF. CDR3 coding DNA: TGTGCCAGCGCATCGGGACAGAGAAACACCATATATTTT.

This clonotype was recorded a few times. V is TRBV6-5 and J is TRBJ2-1, with a tentative D call TRBD2 (5 bases). CDR1 is MNHEY, CDR2 SVGAGI, per germline. The CDR3 is 13 amino acids. The ends were cut back, 8 bases at V and 8 bases at J, with 16 bases in the middle. In DNA, the CDR3 is TGTGCCAGCCTCAAACTAGTTACTTATGAGCAGTTCTTC. Its protein is CASLKLVTYEQFF.

V gene TRBV11-2 combines with J gene TRBJ2-5; TRBD1 might be the D (6 bases). Germline CDR1 SGHAT, CDR2 FQNNGV. The CDR3 spans 14 residues. Trimming stripped 5 bases from V and 5 bases from J, with 15 bases between. CDR3 amino acids: CASSLRQVGETQYF. Written as DNA, the CDR3 is TGTGCCAGCAGCCTCCGACAGGTCGGGGAGACCCAGTACTTC.

This clonotype was recorded many times. V is TRBV5-1 and J is TRBJ2-2; 9 nucleotides match TRBD1. Germline assignment: CDR1 SGHRS and CDR2 YFSETQ. V lost 2 bases, J lost 0 bases, and 2 bases stayed unmatched. The CDR3 sequence is 16 residues long. CDR3: CASSLGTGPNTGELFF. The CDR3 bases are TGCGCCAGCAGCTTAGGGACAGGGCCGAACACCGGGGAGCTGTTTTTT.

Notes on this clonotype: One base away lies a much larger clone, so this may be a sequencing read error. V and J are TRBV12-3 or TRBV12-4 and TRBJ1-2; D call uncertain. V was trimmed by 1 base and J by 0 bases, leaving 9 bases between them. The CDR3 is made up of 15 amino acids. The DNA of the CDR3 is TGTGCCAGCAGTTTAGGAGAAGCTCCTAACTATGGCTACACCTTC. Residues: CASSLGEAPNYGYTF.

This clonotype was observed at least ten times. The CDR3 bases are TGCAGTGCAACAGGGGGATCGAACACCGGGGAGCTGTTTTTT. Translated, it gives CSATGGSNTGELFF. J is TRBJ2-2 and V is TRBV20-1, with 8 bases aligning to TRBD1. The germline V gene encodes CDR1 DFQATT and CDR2 SNEGSKA (reference sequence). This CDR3 is built from 14 residues. With V trimmed by 6 bases and J by 0 bases, 3 bases remained unmatched.

About this clonotype itself: A read error may be the cause here, since a much bigger clone is one base away. The chain is built from TRBV19 and TRBJ1-1, with D hard to call. The CDR3 runs to 16 residues. CDR1 is LNHDA, CDR2 SQIVND, per germline (reference sequence). For the CDR3, the DNA is TGTGCCAGTAGTATGTCTAGGTCATCGTGGAACGCTGAAGCTTTCTTT. Translating gives CASSMSRSSWNAEAFF.

This clonotype was counted between two and nine times. The gene calls are TRBV19 and TRBJ1-1; a possible D gene is TRBD1 (5 bases). V lost 4 bases and J lost 5, with 17 bases in between. The CDR3 totals 15 residues. Germline lookup yields CDR1 LNHDA and CDR2 SQIVND (reference sequence). This CDR3 is CASSTYFWGKTEAFF. The CDR3 nucleotides are TGTGCCAGTAGTACGTATTTTTGGGGGAAGACTGAAGCTTTCTTT.

This clonotype has at least ten counts. The chain employs TRBV11-3 and TRBJ2-1; the D gene is possibly TRBD2 (6 bases). Germline V gives CDR1 SGHNT, CDR2 YENEEA. The V end was cut by 5 bases, the J end by 9 bases, with 17 bases between. The CDR3 length is 14 residues. CDR3 DNA sequence: TGTGCCAGCAGCGAGACCGGAGGGCCAGGTGAGCAGTTCTTC. Translation: CASSETGGPGEQFF.

J is TRBJ2-7 and V is TRBV3-1; D is perhaps TRBD1 (6 bases). Germline V CDR1 and CDR2: LGHDT, YNNKEL (reference sequence). V gave up 4 bases and J gave up 4 bases, with 17 bases separating them. This CDR3 comprises 15 residues. CDR3: CASSRSPGVGYEQYF. CDR3 bases: TGTGCCAGCAGCCGTAGCCCAGGGGTCGGGTACGAGCAGTACTTC.

The rearrangement uses TRBV6-1 and TRBJ2-5; 12 bases fit TRBD2. Germline V gene sequence: CDR1 MNHNS, CDR2 SASEGT. CDR3 size: 16 residues. Trimming took 3 bases from V and 4 from J; bases not matched to a gene: 6. The CDR3 nucleotides are TGTGCCAGCAGTGATTGGGGACTAGCGGGTGGAGAGACCCAGTACTTC. Its protein product is CASSDWGLAGGETQYF.

This clonotype was seen ten or more times. The chain joins TRBV29-1 to TRBJ2-5; TRBD2 matches at 8 bases. From germline, CDR1 is SQVTM and CDR2 ANQGSEA. This CDR3 has 14 residues. Trimming cost V 3 bases and J 1 base; bases outside gene matches: 4. The CDR3 sequence: CSVDRAGGQETQYF. The CDR3 coding sequence is TGCAGCGTTGATAGGGCGGGAGGCCAAGAGACCCAGTACTTC.

This clonotype was seen many times. The DNA is left out, because the CDR3 cannot be placed on it with certainty; the CDR3 is given as TCRdb lists it. This chain links TRBV7-3 with TRBJ1-5. Germline-derived CDR1 and CDR2 are SGHTA and FQGTGA. The CDR3 region is 13 residues in length, termini included. The CDR3 protein is CASSLGSGLRQHF.

This clonotype was seen repeatedly, ten times or more. V gene TRBV9 combines with J gene TRBJ2-1; TRBD2 matches at 7 bases. Germline CDR1 is SGDLS and CDR2 is YYNGEE. V lost 0 bases, J lost 3 bases, and 9 bases stayed unmatched. The CDR3 sequence is 17 residues long. CDR3 in DNA: TGTGCCAGCAGCGTAGGCCCGGGACTACGGATCTACAATGAGCAGTTCTTC. It specifies CASSVGPGLRIYNEQFF.

This chain links TRBV7-3 with TRBJ1-5; maybe TRBD1 (5 bases). The CDR3 is 16 amino acids. Trimming pared 5 bases from V and 10 bases from J, leaving 24 bases between. Germline V gene lookup returns CDR1 SGHTA and CDR2 FQGTGA. CDR3 nucleotide sequence: TGTGCCAGCAGCCGAATAGCTGCAGGGAAGGTTGATCCCCAGCATTTT. The encoded protein is CASSRIAAGKVDPQHF.

In this sample, this clonotype turned up many times. A read error may produce the germline difference seen at one junction end. V gene TRBV24-1 combines with J gene TRBJ1-6; D may be TRBD1 (5 bases). Per the germline V gene, CDR1 is KGHDR and CDR2 is SFDVKD. The CDR3 has 17 residues. In DNA form, the CDR3 reads TGTGCCACCAGTGCCCCCTCGTCGCGGGACTATGATTCACCCCTCCACTTT. Translated, it gives CATSAPSSRDYDSPLHF.

This clonotype showed up many times. The rearrangement joins TRBV6-1 to TRBJ2-1; 12 bases are shared with TRBD2. The CDR3 has 16 residues. Germline loops: CDR1 MNHNS, CDR2 SASEGT. V lost 3 bases to trimming and J lost 6 bases; unmatched junction nucleotides: 6. As DNA, the CDR3 is TGTGCCAGCAGTGACCCGACTAGCGGGAGATCCAATGAGCAGTTCTTC. Protein: CASSDPTSGRSNEQFF.

This clonotype has ten or more counts. The chain has TRBV5-1 and TRBJ2-7; 8 bases match TRBD2. This CDR3 is built from 16 residues. V gave up 4 bases and J gave up 4 bases; unmatched junction bases: 13. Germline V gene lookup returns CDR1 SGHRS and CDR2 YFSETQ. In DNA form, the CDR3 reads TGCGCCAGCAGCCCGTCAGCGGGAGATGCAAGGTACGAGCAGTACTTC. Residues: CASSPSAGDARYEQYF. Complete variable domain (other parts from reference TRBV5-1 and TRBJ2-7): KAGVTQTPRYLIKTRGQQVTLSCSPISGHRSVSWYQQTPGQGLQFLFEYFSETQRNKGNFPGRFSGRQFSNSRSEMNVSTLELGDSALYLCASSPSAGDARYEQYFGPGTRLTVT.

V usage is TRBV20-1 and J usage is TRBJ1-1, with TRBD1 identical over 7 bases. The germline gives CDR1 DFQATT, CDR2 SNEGSKA (reference sequence). Losses at the gene ends were 6 bases for V and 3 bases for J; bases not matched to a gene: 4. This CDR3 has 12 residues. The CDR3: CSANRGDTEAFF. In DNA form, the CDR3 reads TGCAGTGCAAACAGGGGCGACACTGAAGCTTTCTTT.

This clonotype was observed at least ten times. The J gene is TRBJ2-7, the V gene TRBV20-1; D not resolved. Germline CDR1 is DFQATT and CDR2 is SNEGSKA (reference sequence). The CDR3 runs to 11 residues. The ends were cut back, 5 bases at V and 4 bases at J, with 9 bases in the middle. CDR3 in amino acids: CSAPYPYEQYF. Written as DNA, the CDR3 is TGCAGTGCTCCCTACCCTTACGAGCAGTACTTC.

The chain is built from TRBV27 and TRBJ2-7, with D uncertain. Per germline, CDR1 MNHEY and CDR2 SMNVEV (reference sequence). The CDR3 covers 14 residues. The V gene lost 3 bases and the J gene lost 3 bases, with 12 bases spanning the gap. The DNA for the CDR3 is TGTGCCAGCAGTTTTGCGGCTAGTTTCTACGAGCAGTACTTC. Translating it yields CASSFAASFYEQYF.

This clonotype was seen ten or more times. The DNA for the CDR3 is TGTGCCAGCAGCTTGTCCCCGAGCTCCTACGAGCAGTACTTC. As protein: CASSLSPSSYEQYF. The chain couples TRBV7-2 to TRBJ2-7; D is unresolved. This CDR3 is built from 14 residues. CDR1 and CDR2 from the germline V gene are SGHTA and FQGNSA. V lost 3 bases to trimming and J lost 0 bases, with 9 bases between them.

This clonotype has ten or more counts. V is TRBV20-1 and J is TRBJ2-1; D unresolved. The CDR3 is made up of 14 amino acids. Trimming stripped 3 bases from V and 0 bases from J, with 9 bases between. Per the germline V gene, CDR1 is DFQATT and CDR2 is SNEGSKA (reference sequence). In DNA, the CDR3 is TGCAGTGCTAGCCCCTCCCGCTCCTACAATGAGCAGTTCTTC. Amino acids: CSASPSRSYNEQFF.

This clonotype appeared many times. The rearrangement links TRBV20-1 to TRBJ2-1, with D perhaps matching TRBD2 (6 bases). Between the trimmed V and J ends, which lost 5 bases and 3 bases, there was a span of 17 bases. The CDR3 extends over 15 amino acids. CDR1 is DFQATT, CDR2 SNEGSKA, per germline (reference sequence). The CDR3 DNA follows: TGCAGTGCTGTTTCCACAAGCGGGTACTACAATGAGCAGTTCTTC. This translates into CSAVSTSGYYNEQFF.

On this clonotype itself: Because the CDR3 is missing its conserved closing phenylalanine or tryptophan, this is likely a read error. The chain has TRBV5-1 and TRBJ1-6; D unresolved. Germline loops: CDR1 SGHRS, CDR2 YFSETQ. This CDR3 spans 15 amino acids. Trimming removed 0 bases at V and 10 bases at J, with 14 bases between. The CDR3 spells CASSLGGSQGSPLHY. Here the CDR3 DNA reads TGCGCCAGCAGCTTGGGGGGATCGCAAGGGTCACCCCTCCACTAT.

This clonotype was found many times. The CDR3 spells CASSTGTSGSHEQYF. CDR3 in DNA: TGTGCCAGCAGTACCGGGACTAGCGGGAGCCACGAGCAGTACTTC. This chain links TRBV13 with TRBJ2-7; 14 bases line up with TRBD2. This CDR3 has 15 residues. CDR1 and CDR2 from the germline V gene are PRHDT and FYEKMQ (reference sequence). Losses at the gene ends were 6 bases for V and 5 bases for J; bases not matched to a gene: 6.

This clonotype was seen many times. V is TRBV7-9 and J is TRBJ2-7; D not resolved. Per germline, CDR1 SEHNR and CDR2 FQNEAQ (reference sequence). V lost 3 bases, J lost 1 base, and 10 bases lay in between. This CDR3 is 14 amino acids long. CDR3 DNA sequence: TGTGCCAGCAGCTTGTCTGCAGTTTCCTACGAGCAGTACTTC. It translates to CASSLSAVSYEQYF.

This clonotype occurred many times. The genes are TRBV7-8 and TRBJ1-5, with a tentative D call TRBD1 (5 bases). Germline CDR1 SGHVS, CDR2 FQNEAQ. Trimming left V 2 bases short and J 1 base short, with 15 bases between. This CDR3 is built from 17 residues. Written as DNA, the CDR3 is TGTGCCAGCAGCTTAACGGCAGGGTTAGGAAGCAATCAGCCCCAGCATTTT. This gives the protein CASSLTAGLGSNQPQHF.

The table lists this clonotype with a few counts. The gene calls are TRBV4-1 and TRBJ1-5; a weak D match, TRBD1 (6 bases). Trimming pared 0 bases from V and 4 bases from J, leaving 10 bases between. The CDR3 runs 15 residues. In germline, CDR1 is MGHRA, CDR2 YSYEKL. The CDR3 loop reads CASSQDIQGNQPQHF. CDR3 bases: TGCGCCAGCAGCCAAGATATCCAGGGGAATCAGCCCCAGCATTTT.